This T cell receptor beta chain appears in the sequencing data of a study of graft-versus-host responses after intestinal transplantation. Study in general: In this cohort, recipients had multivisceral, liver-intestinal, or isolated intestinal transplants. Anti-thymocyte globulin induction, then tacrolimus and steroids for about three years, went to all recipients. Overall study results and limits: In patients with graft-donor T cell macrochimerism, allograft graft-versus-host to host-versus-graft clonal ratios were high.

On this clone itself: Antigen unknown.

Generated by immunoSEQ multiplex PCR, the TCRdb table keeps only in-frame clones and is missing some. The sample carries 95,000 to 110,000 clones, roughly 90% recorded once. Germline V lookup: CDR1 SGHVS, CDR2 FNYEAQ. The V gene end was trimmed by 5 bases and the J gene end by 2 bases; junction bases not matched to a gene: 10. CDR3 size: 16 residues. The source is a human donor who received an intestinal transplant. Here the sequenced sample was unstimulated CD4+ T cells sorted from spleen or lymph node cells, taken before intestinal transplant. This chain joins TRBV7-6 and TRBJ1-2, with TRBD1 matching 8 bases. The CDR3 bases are TGTGCCAGCAGCCCAATCGGACAGGGAGGAAACTATGGCTACACCTTC. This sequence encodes CASSPIGQGGNYGYTF.